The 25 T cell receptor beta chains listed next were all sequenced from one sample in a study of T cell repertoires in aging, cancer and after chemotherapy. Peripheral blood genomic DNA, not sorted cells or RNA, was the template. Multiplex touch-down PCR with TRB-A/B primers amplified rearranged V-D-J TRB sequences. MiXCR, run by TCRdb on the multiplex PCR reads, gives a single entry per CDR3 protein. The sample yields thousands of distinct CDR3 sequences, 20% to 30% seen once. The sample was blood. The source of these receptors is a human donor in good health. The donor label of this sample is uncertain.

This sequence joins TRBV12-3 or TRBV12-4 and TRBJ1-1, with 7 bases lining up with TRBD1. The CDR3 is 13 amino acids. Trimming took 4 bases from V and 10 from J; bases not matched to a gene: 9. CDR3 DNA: TGTGCCAGCAGTTCCGAATTCAGGGGGGCAGCTTTCTTT. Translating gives CASSSEFRGAAFF.

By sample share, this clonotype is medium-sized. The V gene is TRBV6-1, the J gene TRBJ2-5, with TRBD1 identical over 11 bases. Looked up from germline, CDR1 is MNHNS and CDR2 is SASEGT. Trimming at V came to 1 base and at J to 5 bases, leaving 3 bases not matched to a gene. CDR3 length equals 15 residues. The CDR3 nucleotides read TGTGCCAGCAGTGAAGGGGGACAGGGGGGGGAGACCCAGTACTTC. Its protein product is CASSEGGQGGETQYF.

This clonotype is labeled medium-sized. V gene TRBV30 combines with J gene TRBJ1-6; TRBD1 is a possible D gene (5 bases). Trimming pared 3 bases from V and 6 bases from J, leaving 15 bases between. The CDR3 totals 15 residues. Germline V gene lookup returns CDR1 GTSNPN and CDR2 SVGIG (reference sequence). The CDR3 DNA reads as TGTGCCTGGAGCCCACCGACAGCCTTTAATTCACCCCTCCACTTT. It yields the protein CAWSPPTAFNSPLHF.

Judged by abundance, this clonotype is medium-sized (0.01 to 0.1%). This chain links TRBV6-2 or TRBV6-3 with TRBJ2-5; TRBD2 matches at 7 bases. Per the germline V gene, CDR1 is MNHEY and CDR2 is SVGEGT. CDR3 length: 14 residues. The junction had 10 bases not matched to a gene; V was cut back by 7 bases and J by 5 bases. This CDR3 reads CASTLTAGVETQYF. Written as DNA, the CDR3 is TGTGCCAGCACCTTAACGGCGGGGGTGGAGACCCAGTACTTC.

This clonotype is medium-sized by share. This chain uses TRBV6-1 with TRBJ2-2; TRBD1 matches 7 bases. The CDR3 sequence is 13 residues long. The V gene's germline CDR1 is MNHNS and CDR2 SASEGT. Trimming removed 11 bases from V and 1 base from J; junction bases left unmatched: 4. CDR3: CAGGQENTGELFF. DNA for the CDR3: TGTGCCGGAGGACAGGAGAACACCGGGGAGCTGTTTTTT.

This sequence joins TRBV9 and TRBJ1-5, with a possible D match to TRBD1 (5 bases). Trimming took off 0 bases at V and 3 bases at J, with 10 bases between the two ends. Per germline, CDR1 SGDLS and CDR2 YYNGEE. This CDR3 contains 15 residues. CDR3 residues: CASSVDLGDNQPQHF. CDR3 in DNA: TGTGCCAGCAGCGTAGATCTGGGGGACAATCAGCCCCAGCATTTT.

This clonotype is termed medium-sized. The CDR3 coding sequence is TGTGCCAGCAGCGCTGGGGGACAGGTCTATGGCTACACCTTC. This sequence encodes CASSAGGQVYGYTF. The genes are TRBV5-5 and TRBJ1-2, with 8 bases aligning to TRBD1. Per the germline V gene, CDR1 is SGHKS and CDR2 is YYEKEE (reference sequence). Trimming at V came to 4 bases and at J to 4 bases, leaving 6 bases not matched to a gene. This CDR3 has 14 amino acids.

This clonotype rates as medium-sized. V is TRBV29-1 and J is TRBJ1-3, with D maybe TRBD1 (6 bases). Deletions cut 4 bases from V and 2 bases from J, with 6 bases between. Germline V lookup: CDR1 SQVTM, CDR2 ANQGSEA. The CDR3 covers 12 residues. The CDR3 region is CSVGTAGNTIYF. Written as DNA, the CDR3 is TGCAGCGTTGGGACAGCTGGAAACACCATATATTTT.

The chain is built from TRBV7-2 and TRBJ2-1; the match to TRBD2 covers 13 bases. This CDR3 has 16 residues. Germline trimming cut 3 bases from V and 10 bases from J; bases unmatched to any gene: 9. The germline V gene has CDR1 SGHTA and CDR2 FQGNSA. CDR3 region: CASSFLLAGGPNEQFF. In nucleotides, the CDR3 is TGTGCCAGCAGCTTCTTACTAGCGGGAGGGCCAAACGAGCAGTTCTTC.

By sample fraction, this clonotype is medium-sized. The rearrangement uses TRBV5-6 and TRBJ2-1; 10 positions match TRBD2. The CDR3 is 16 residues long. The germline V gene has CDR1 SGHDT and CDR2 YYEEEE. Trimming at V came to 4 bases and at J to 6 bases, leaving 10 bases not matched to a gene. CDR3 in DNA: TGTGCCAGCAGCGACCTCGGCCGACTAGCGGGCAATGAGCAGTTCTTC. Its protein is CASSDLGRLAGNEQFF.

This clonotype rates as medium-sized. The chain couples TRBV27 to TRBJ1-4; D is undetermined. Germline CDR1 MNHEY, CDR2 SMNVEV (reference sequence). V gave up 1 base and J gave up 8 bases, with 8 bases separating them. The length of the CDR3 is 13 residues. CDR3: CASSLYPGEKLFF. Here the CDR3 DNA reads TGTGCCAGCAGTTTATATCCCGGGGAAAAACTGTTTTTT.

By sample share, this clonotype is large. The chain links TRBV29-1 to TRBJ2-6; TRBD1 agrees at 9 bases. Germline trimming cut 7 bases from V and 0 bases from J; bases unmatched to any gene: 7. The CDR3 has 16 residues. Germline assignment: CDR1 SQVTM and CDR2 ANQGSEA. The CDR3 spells CSASDRGSSGANVLTF. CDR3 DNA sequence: TGCAGCGCCTCGGACAGGGGAAGCTCTGGGGCCAACGTCCTGACTTTC.

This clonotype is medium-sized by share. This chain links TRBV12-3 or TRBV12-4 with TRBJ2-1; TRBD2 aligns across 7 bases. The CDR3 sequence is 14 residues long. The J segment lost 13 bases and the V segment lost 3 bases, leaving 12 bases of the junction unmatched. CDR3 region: CASSFRLTSAHQFF. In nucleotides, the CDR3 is TGTGCCAGCAGTTTCCGACTAACTAGCGCGCATCAGTTCTTC.

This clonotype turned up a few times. As DNA, the CDR3 is TGTGCCAGCAGTTTGGGGTCCGAGCAGTACTTC. This encodes CASSLGSEQYF. The V and J genes are TRBV6-2 or TRBV6-3 and TRBJ2-7; D uncertain. Trimming took off 4 bases at V and 6 bases at J, with 7 bases between the two ends. This CDR3 region has 11 residues. The V gene's germline CDR1 is MNHEY and CDR2 SVGEGT.

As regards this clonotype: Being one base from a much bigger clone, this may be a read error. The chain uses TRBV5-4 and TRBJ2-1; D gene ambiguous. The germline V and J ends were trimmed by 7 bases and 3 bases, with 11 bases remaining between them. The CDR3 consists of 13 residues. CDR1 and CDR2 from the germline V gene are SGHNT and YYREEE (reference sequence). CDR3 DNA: TGTGCCAGCCGTCGGGTGGGCTACAATGAGCAGTTCTTC. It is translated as CASRRVGYNEQFF.

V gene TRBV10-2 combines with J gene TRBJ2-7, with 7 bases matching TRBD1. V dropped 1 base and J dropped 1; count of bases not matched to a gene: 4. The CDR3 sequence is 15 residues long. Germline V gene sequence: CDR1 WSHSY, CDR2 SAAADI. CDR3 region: CASSEWGQRSYEQYF. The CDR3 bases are TGCGCCAGCAGTGAGTGGGGACAGCGATCCTACGAGCAGTACTTC.

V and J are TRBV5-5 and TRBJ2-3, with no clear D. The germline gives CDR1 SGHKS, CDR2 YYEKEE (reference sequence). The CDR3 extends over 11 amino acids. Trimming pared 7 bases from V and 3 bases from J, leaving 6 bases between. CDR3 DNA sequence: TGTGCCAGCGGAAGGACAGATACGCAGTATTTT. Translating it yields CASGRTDTQYF. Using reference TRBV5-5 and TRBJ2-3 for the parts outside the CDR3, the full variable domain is DAGVTQSPTHLIKTRGQQVTLRCSPISGHKSVSWYQQVLGQGPQFIFQYYEKEERGRGNFPDRFSARQFPNYSSELNVNALLLGDSALYLCASGRTDTQYFGPGTRLTVL.

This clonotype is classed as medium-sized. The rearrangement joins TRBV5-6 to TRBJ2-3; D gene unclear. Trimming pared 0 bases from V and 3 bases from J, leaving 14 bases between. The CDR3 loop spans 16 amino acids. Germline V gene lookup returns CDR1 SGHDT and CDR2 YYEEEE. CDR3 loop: CASSLALGFRTDTQYF. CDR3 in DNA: TGTGCCAGCAGCTTGGCCTTGGGGTTTCGGACAGATACGCAGTATTTT.

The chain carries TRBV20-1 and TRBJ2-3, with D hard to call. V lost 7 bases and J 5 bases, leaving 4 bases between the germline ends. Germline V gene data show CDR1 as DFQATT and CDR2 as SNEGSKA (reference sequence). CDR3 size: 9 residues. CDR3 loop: CSDGDTQYF. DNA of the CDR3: TGCAGTGACGGAGATACGCAGTATTTT.

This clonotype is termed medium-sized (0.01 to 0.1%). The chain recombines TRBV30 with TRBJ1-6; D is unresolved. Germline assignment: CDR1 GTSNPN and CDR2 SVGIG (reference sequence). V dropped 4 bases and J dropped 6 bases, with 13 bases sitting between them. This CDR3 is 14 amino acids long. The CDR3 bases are TGTGCCTGGATAGGGTCGCACCCTAATTCACCCCTCCACTTT. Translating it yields CAWIGSHPNSPLHF.

CDR3 region: CASSRDLRVKLFF. The CDR3 DNA reads TGTGCCAGCAGCCGGGACCTAAGGGTAAAACTGTTTTTT. This chain links TRBV7-3 with TRBJ1-4, with a possible D match to TRBD1 (5 bases). The V end lost 5 bases, the J end lost 10 bases, and 14 bases lay between the germline ends. This CDR3 is built from 13 residues. Germline CDR1 and CDR2: SGHTA and FQGTGA.

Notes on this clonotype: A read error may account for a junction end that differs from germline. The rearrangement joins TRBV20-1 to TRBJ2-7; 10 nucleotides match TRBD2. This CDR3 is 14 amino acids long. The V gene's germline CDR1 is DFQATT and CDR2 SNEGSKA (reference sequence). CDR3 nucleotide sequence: TGCAGTGCACCCCCTGGGGCTAGCGGGAGTAGGGTGGACTTC. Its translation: CSAPPGASGSRVDF.

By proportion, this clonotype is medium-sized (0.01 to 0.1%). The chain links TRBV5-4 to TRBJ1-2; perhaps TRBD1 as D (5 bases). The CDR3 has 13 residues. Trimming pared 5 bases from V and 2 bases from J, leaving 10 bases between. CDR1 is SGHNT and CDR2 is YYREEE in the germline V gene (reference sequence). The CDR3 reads CASSSTVNYGYTF. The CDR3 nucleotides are TGTGCCAGCAGTTCGACAGTGAACTATGGCTACACCTTC.

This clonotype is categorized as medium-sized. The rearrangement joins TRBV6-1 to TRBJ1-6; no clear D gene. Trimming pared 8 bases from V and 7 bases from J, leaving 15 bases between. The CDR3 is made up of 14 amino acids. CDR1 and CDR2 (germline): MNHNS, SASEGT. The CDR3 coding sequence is TGTGCCAGCGGGTCCGCCGGGGAGAATTCACCCCTCCACTTT. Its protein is CASGSAGENSPLHF.

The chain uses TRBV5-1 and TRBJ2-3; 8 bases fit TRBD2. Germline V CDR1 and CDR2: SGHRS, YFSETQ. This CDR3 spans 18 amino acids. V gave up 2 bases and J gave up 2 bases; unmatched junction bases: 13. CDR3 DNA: TGCGCCAGCAGCTTTGGCCTAGCGGGTGGTTCCCCCACAGATACGCAGTATTTT. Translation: CASSFGLAGGSPTDTQYF.